The 19 T cell receptor delta chains below come from one sample, sequenced in a study of γδ T cells in repeated Plasmodium falciparum infection. Flow sorting of PBMC yielded separate Vgamma9/Vdelta2+ and Vdelta2-negative gammadelta T cell populations for bulk repertoire analysis. TCRdb re-called the multiplex PCR reads with CATT. The table lists tens of thousands of delta-chain clones, 1.6% of them singletons, with 8.6% in the top ten. Sequenced: gamma-delta T cells from blood. The receptors were gathered from a pool of human donors (malaria-infected and uninfected, not separated).

This clone was seen only a few times. This DNA's translation and the protein TCRdb lists, from a much larger clone, do not match at residue 8, likely due to a read error; the protein shown is translated from the DNA. This chain uses TRDV2 with TRDJ1, with TRDD3 identical over 8 bases. No J gene is reported in TCRdb; it was inferred here by comparing the DNA with germline. Germline V gene data show CDR1 as GEAIGNYY and CDR2 as EKD. J gave up 0 bases and V 3 bases, and 11 bases lay outside the gene matches. This CDR3 has 17 residues. CDR3 in amino acids: CACDPLGGLVNTDKLIF. The CDR3 bases are TGTGCCTGTGACCCACTGGGGGGATTAGTTAACACCGATAAACTCATCTTT.

The V gene corresponds to TRDV1; no J gene was called; TRDD3 is the table's D call and was not checked against the DNA. Germline values: CDR1 TSWWSYY, CDR2 QGS. There are 18 residues in the CDR3. CDR3 protein: CALGEREWGGPSLTAQFF. Written as DNA, the CDR3 is TGTGCTCTTGGGGAACGGGAATGGGGGGGCCCCTCTTTGACAGCACAATTCTTC.

This clone was seen a few times. TCRdb shows a much larger clone's protein in place of this DNA's translation, and the two differ at residue 10, likely through a read error; the protein shown is translated from the DNA. The chain uses TRDV1 and TRDJ1; tentatively, D is TRDD2 (6 bases). The J gene, left out of TCRdb, was set here by checking the DNA against germline. CDR3 length: 19 amino acids. Looked up from germline, CDR1 is TSWWSYY and CDR2 is QGS. Trimming cost V 0 bases and J 4 bases, with 24 bases left between them. CDR3 amino acids: CALGELVLRGPRGNDKLIF. CDR3 bases: TGTGCTCTTGGGGAACTTGTCCTACGAGGCCCACGCGGAAACGATAAACTCATCTTT.

On this clone itself: The protein held in TCRdb is that of a much larger clone and does not match this DNA's translation at residue 17, likely because of a read error; the protein shown is translated from the DNA. The chain combines TRDV1 with TRDJ1; TRDD3 is a possible D gene (6 bases). TCRdb offers no J gene call, so here the DNA was matched to germline to obtain one. This CDR3 region has 24 residues. V shed 1 base and J shed 0 bases, with 36 bases lying between them. Germline V gives CDR1 TSWWSYY, CDR2 QGS. CDR3 nucleotides: TGTGCTCTTGGGGAACGCTCCCACGTCAGGGGTGGGCTGGGGCAATTTTCCTACACCGATAAACTCATCTTT. Protein product: CALGERSHVRGGLGQFSYTDKLIF.

This clone showed up many times. TCRdb lists the protein of a much larger clone for this DNA, which differs at residue 3, so this is likely a read error; the protein given here is translated from the DNA itself. The chain has TRDV1 and TRDJ1; D may be TRDD3 (5 bases). The CDR3 runs 16 residues. V lost 10 bases to trimming and J lost 2 bases, with 23 bases between them. Germline CDR1 TSWWSYY, CDR2 QGS. The CDR3 loop is CAPGGICELKTDKLIF. The CDR3 DNA follows: TGTGCTCCTGGTGGGATCTGCGAACTTAAAACCGATAAACTCATCTTT.

This clone was found a few times. The mismatch at residue 12 between this DNA's translation and the TCRdb protein of a much larger clone likely reflects a read error; the protein shown is translated from the DNA. The chain carries TRDV1 and TRDJ1; 9 bases are shared with TRDD2. Germline CDR1 TSWWSYY, CDR2 QGS. CDR3 length equals 18 residues. V lost 5 bases and J lost 0; bases outside the gene matches: 13. CDR3 sequence (DNA): TGTGCTCTTGGGAACCTTCCTACGAAGTCTACGCACACCGATAAACTCATCTTT. Translation: CALGNLPTKSTHTDKLIF.

This clone was picked up a small number of times. One base separates it from a far larger clone, so it is likely a read error. The same CDR3 is also encoded by other DNA sequences in this sample. CDR3 protein: CACDTAWGFPKNTDKLIF. The CDR3 bases are TGTGCCTGCGACACAGCCTGGGGGTTCCCTAAAAACACCGATAAACTCATCTTT. The chain is built from TRDV2 and TRDJ1; TRDD3 matches 7 bases. CDR3 length: 18 amino acids. Per the germline V gene, CDR1 is GEAIGNYY and CDR2 is EKD.

As concerns this clone: The protein TCRdb lists belongs to a much larger clone and differs from this DNA's translation at residue 11, which points to a read error; the protein shown is made from the DNA. This sequence joins TRDV2 and TRDJ1; TRDD3 matches at 9 bases. Here the J gene was assigned by germline matching of the DNA, as TCRdb has none. Germline loops: CDR1 GEAIGNYY, CDR2 EKD. This CDR3 spans 16 amino acids. V trimming: 1 base; J trimming: 8 bases; junction bases outside the gene matches: 13. DNA for the CDR3: TGTGCCTGTGACACGGTTCTACTGGGGGACACCAAAAAACTCATCTTT. Residues: CACDTVLLGDTKKLIF.

With regard to this clone: With only one base between it and a far larger clone, this is likely a read error. The chain carries TRDV1 and TRDJ1; 12 nucleotides align to TRDD3. No J gene was available from TCRdb, and it was assigned here by a germline match of the DNA. The CDR3 extends over 18 amino acids. Germline CDR1 reads TSWWSYY; CDR2 reads QGS. CDR3 sequence (DNA): TGCGCTCTTGGGGAATCTGAGTTCTGGGGGATACGAGGCGATAAACTCATCTTT. Its protein is CALGESEFWGIRGDKLIF.

About this clone itself: TCRdb's listed protein matches a much larger clone and diverges from this DNA's translation at residue 10, likely through a read error; the protein shown comes from the DNA. The chain employs TRAV38-2/DV8 and TRDJ1, with TRDD3 matching over 9 bases. From germline, CDR1 is TSESDYY and CDR2 QEAYKQQN. This CDR3 contains 16 residues. J was trimmed by 0 bases and V by 10 bases; bases with no gene match: 13. CDR3 nucleotides: TGTGCTCCCGGATTTGGGGGATATCCGCACACCGATAAACTCATCTTT. Translation: CAPGFGGYPHTDKLIF.

In its sample, this clone was seen many times. The protein recorded in TCRdb matches a much larger clone and deviates from this DNA's translation at residue 16, suggesting a read error; the protein here is obtained by translating the DNA. The chain joins TRDV2 to TRDJ1; the match to TRDD3 covers 9 bases. After removal of 4 bases from V and 1 base from J, the junction contained 27 bases not matched to a gene. Germline values: CDR1 GEAIGNYY, CDR2 EKD. CDR3 length: 22 amino acids. For the CDR3, the DNA is TGTGCCTGTGATAAACGCCCTCGTCGGGGGGATACCCCAAACTCGTGCACCGATAAACTCATCTTT. Translation: CACDKRPRRGDTPNSCTDKLIF.

The sample holds a few counts of this clone. The amino acid sequence in TCRdb belongs to a much larger clone and departs from this DNA's translation at residue 3, likely a sequencing read error; the sequence shown is translated from the DNA. The chain uses TRDV1 and TRDJ1; D possibly corresponds to TRDD2 (6 bases). TCRdb gives no J gene; it was assigned here by matching the DNA to germline. Germline CDR1 reads TSWWSYY; CDR2 reads QGS. The CDR3 has 16 residues. The CDR3 sequence is CAPGTPTGQGAVELIF. Written as DNA, the CDR3 is TGTGCTCCTGGGACTCCTACCGGCCAAGGAGCCGTTGAACTCATCTTT.

Details on this clone: The protein given by TCRdb reflects a much larger clone and differs at residue 3 from this DNA's translation, likely from a read error; the protein shown is the DNA's translation. V usage is TRDV1 and J usage is TRDJ1; 8 positions match TRDD3. The J gene was missing in TCRdb and was found by matching the end of the DNA to germline. Germline lookup yields CDR1 TSWWSYY and CDR2 QGS. The CDR3 has 19 amino acids. CDR3 DNA: TGTGCTATTGGGTTCCCCGGTAGTTACTTGGGGGATGCCGCCGATAAACTCATCTTT. It yields the protein CAIGFPGSYLGDAADKLIF.

Points on this clone: A far bigger clonotype differs at one base, so this is likely a read error. The sample carries other DNA sequences with the same CDR3. CDR3 loop: CALGELPLPTGDIKLIF. The DNA for the CDR3 is TGTGCTCTTGGGGAATTACCTCTTCCTACGGGGGATATTAAACTCATCTTT. The V gene is TRDV1, the J gene TRDJ1; D tentatively reads TRDD2 or TRDD3 (8 bases each). Deletions cut 2 bases from V and 7 bases from J, with 23 bases between. The CDR3 consists of 17 residues. Germline lookup yields CDR1 TSWWSYY and CDR2 QGS.

A few counts support this clone. The rearrangement joins TRDV1 to TRDJ1; 7 positions match TRDD2. No J gene was available from TCRdb, and it was assigned here by a germline match of the DNA. Trimming cost V 8 bases and J 2 bases; bases outside gene matches: 20. The CDR3 consists of 18 residues. The germline CDR1 and CDR2 sequences are TSWWSYY and QGS. CDR3: CALWVKFLRSELTDKLIF. In nucleotides, the CDR3 is TGTGCTCTTTGGGTAAAATTCCTACGTTCGGAGCTTACCGATAAACTCATCTTT.

Points on this clone: This sequence is one base from a far larger clone and is likely a read error. The sample has other DNA sequences that encode this CDR3 too. The genes are TRDV1 and TRDJ1; D gene ambiguous. The germline V and J ends were trimmed by 6 bases and 0 bases, with 32 bases remaining between them. CDR3 length equals 21 residues. Germline V CDR1 and CDR2: TSWWSYY, QGS. CDR3 coding DNA: TGTGCTCTTGGAGAAGACTCTACTCCACGTCCGACCCGGACGTACACCGATAAACTCATCTTT. It translates to CALGEDSTPRPTRTYTDKLIF.

Of note for this clone: The protein recorded in TCRdb matches a much larger clone and deviates from this DNA's translation at residue 14, suggesting a read error; the protein here is obtained by translating the DNA. The chain links TRDV3 to TRDJ1, with D unclear. There are 17 residues in the CDR3. Germline V lookup: CDR1 TVYSNPD, CDR2 GDNSRS (reference sequence). The CDR3 protein is CAFRTTTPQFHTDELIF. The DNA of the CDR3 is TGTGCCTTTCGAACGACTACGCCACAATTCCACACCGATGAACTCATCTTT.

As regards this clone: It may be a read error: a sequence one base away is much more abundant. The chain is built from TRDV1 and TRDJ1, with 7 bases identical to TRDD2. TCRdb records no J gene; here it was assigned by comparing the DNA to germline. CDR1 TSWWSYY and CDR2 QGS come from the germline V gene. J was trimmed by 7 bases and V by 9 bases; bases with no gene match: 29. The CDR3 runs 19 residues. As DNA, the CDR3 is TGTGCTCTAGGGCCCCGGCCTTCCTTGAGATTGGGGACTGTTACTAAACTCATCTTT. Translating gives CALGPRPSLRLGTVTKLIF.

Concerning this clone itself: A read error likely explains why the TCRdb protein, taken from a much larger clone, differs from this DNA's translation at residue 4; the protein shown is translated from the DNA. This chain uses TRDV2 with TRDJ1, with TRDD3 matching over 12 bases. Here the J gene came from matching the DNA to germline, since TCRdb omits it. V trimming: 6 bases; J trimming: 0 bases; junction bases outside the gene matches: 16. This CDR3 has 19 residues. Germline CDR1 GEAIGNYY, CDR2 EKD. CDR3 amino acids: CACNRLTGGYLQYTDKLIF. The CDR3 nucleotides are TGTGCCTGTAACCGATTAACTGGGGGATACTTGCAGTACACCGATAAACTCATCTTT.